This record covers a single T cell receptor (beta chain). The data were obtained in a study of cytomegalovirus exposure and HLA in healthy donors. In the PCR, 60 Vbeta and 13 Jbeta primers were used. Here immunoSEQ multiplex PCR was the method, and the copy in TCRdb shows in-frame clones only, minus some. The data hold about 200,000 clones, with 83% observed a single time. V gave up 1 base and J gave up 7 bases, with 10 bases separating them. The CDR3 contains 13 residues. CDR1 is SGHDN and CDR2 is FVKESK in the germline V gene. The origin of this receptor is a girl between 5 and 17 years old in good health and CMV-seronegative. The sample taken for sequencing was PBMCs. The chain employs TRBV14 and TRBJ1-2; D remains unclear. CDR3 in amino acids: CASSQVPGSGYTF. The CDR3, as DNA: TGTGCCAGCAGCCAAGTGCCGGGGTCTGGCTACACCTTC.